This T cell receptor (beta chain) comes out of a study of blood T cell repertoires in COVID-19. Overall study context: In each case, the material was cDNA or gDNA derived from T cells, B-cell-depleted T cells, or PBMCs.

Only in-frame clones appear in the TCRdb table, and some are missing; sequencing was by immunoSEQ multiplex PCR. In the table there are tens of thousands of clones, almost 85% of which are singletons. Per the germline V gene, CDR1 is SGDLS and CDR2 is YYNGEE. This CDR3 comprises 15 residues. The V gene end was trimmed by 2 bases and the J gene end by 2 bases; junction bases not matched to a gene: 4. The specimen sequenced was peripheral blood. The sequence came from a woman older than 75 with acute or convalescent COVID-19. The rearrangement joins TRBV9 to TRBJ2-3; TRBD1 matches 8 bases. CDR3 nucleotides: TGTGCCAGCAGCGTCGGGACAGGCCTCACAGATACGCAGTATTTT. Amino acid sequence: CASSVGTGLTDTQYF.